The TCR beta chain described here comes from a study of T cell changes during pregnancy in multiple sclerosis. This table comes from immunoSEQ multiplex PCR, and its TCRdb copy is limited to in-frame clones, with some not included. The repertoire holds tens of thousands of clones, with roughly 91% as singletons. Trimming cost V 6 bases and J 5 bases; bases outside gene matches: 5. Germline CDR1 and CDR2: MNHEY and SMNVEV (reference sequence). This CDR3 region has 14 residues. This specimen was CD8+ T cells from peripheral blood mononuclear cells, taken in the second trimester of pregnancy. The V gene is TRBV27, the J gene TRBJ2-1, with TRBD2 matching 9 bases. This TCR came from a female donor with multiple sclerosis, enrolled in a pregnancy study. CDR3 loop: CASRWAGGNNEQFF. CDR3 in DNA: TGTGCCAGCAGGTGGGCGGGAGGGAACAATGAGCAGTTCTTC.